These T cell receptor beta chains were read from a single sample in a study of OX40 agonist ivuxolimab in advanced cancers. Clones were read by immunoSEQ multiplex PCR, and TCRdb kept only the in-frame ones, dropping some. The repertoire holds fewer than 20,000 clones, 60% to 80% seen once, with 15% to 20% in the top ten. Sample: CD4+ or CD8+ T cells sorted from blood, taken in a trial of the OX40 agonist ivuxolimab. These receptors came from an adult with an advanced solid tumor such as melanoma, head and neck, liver or kidney cancer. CDR3s include the opening cysteine and the closing phenylalanine or tryptophan. D genes are given only for firm matches. The listing skips clone size in some rows; elsewhere it reads once, few, many or a size class.

clone_size j_call d_call v_call cdr3_aa cdr3_nt
medium-sized TRBJ2-7 NA TRBV5-4 CASSPDVLSYEQYF TGTGCCAGCAGCCCGGATGTTCTGTCCTACGAGCAGTACTTC
few TRBJ2-3 NA TRBV10-1 CASSGVFSTDTQYF TGCGCCAGCAGTGGGGTCTTTAGCACAGATACGCAGTATTTT
NA TRBJ2-5 TRBD2 TRBV2 CASSEGGGKTQYF TGTGCCAGCAGTGAGGGGGGGGGAAAGACCCAGTACTTC
NA TRBJ1-1 NA TRBV15 CATSREGGTVNTEAFF TGTGCCACCAGCAGAGAAGGGGGGACCGTGAACACTGAAGCTTTCTTT
NA TRBJ1-6 TRBD1 TRBV9 CASSSTGGTNSPLHF TGTGCCAGCAGCTCTACAGGGGGCACTAATTCACCCCTCCACTTT
NA TRBJ2-1 TRBD2 TRBV7-9 CASSLASASGKGNEQFF TGTGCCAGCAGCTTAGCGTCGGCTAGCGGGAAGGGGAATGAGCAGTTCTTC
NA TRBJ1-1 NA TRBV28 CASSPLISLEAFF TGTGCCAGCAGCCCCCTGATCAGTCTGGAAGCTTTCTTT
NA TRBJ2-1 TRBD2 TRBV11-3 CASTDSGRVGIEQFF TGTGCCAGCACCGATAGCGGGAGGGTAGGTATTGAGCAGTTCTTC
NA TRBJ2-1 NA TRBV9 CASSPIHQGTYNEQFF TGTGCCAGCAGCCCTATTCACCAGGGAACATACAATGAGCAGTTCTTC
NA TRBJ1-1 NA TRBV19 CASRGWNTEAFF TGTGCCAGTAGGGGATGGAACACTGAAGCTTTCTTT
few TRBJ1-5 NA TRBV9 CASSVSGGDQPQHF TGTGCCAGCAGCGTGAGCGGGGGTGATCAGCCCCAGCATTTT
NA TRBJ1-6 TRBD1 TRBV19 CASSIGQGTYSPLHF TGTGCCAGTAGTATCGGACAGGGGACCTATTCACCCCTCCACTTT
few TRBJ2-2 TRBD2 TRBV9 CASSPLFAGGPGGELFF TGTGCCAGCAGCCCTCTTTTTGCGGGAGGGCCCGGCGGGGAGCTGTTTTTT
NA TRBJ2-3 TRBD2 TRBV19 CASSIGRLAGAPDTQYF TGTGCCAGTAGTATAGGGCGACTAGCGGGAGCCCCAGATACGCAGTATTTT
NA TRBJ2-1 TRBD2 TRBV7-9 CASSFGLAEDPFF TGTGCCAGCAGCTTCGGACTAGCGGAGGACCCGTTCTTC
NA TRBJ2-2 NA TRBV7-8 CASSYLRGWRRRNTGELFF TGTGCCAGCAGCTACCTCAGGGGCTGGCGGCGGAGGAACACCGGGGAGCTGTTTTTT
NA TRBJ2-7 NA TRBV19 CASSKGSSEQYF TGTGCCAGTAGTAAAGGTAGTTCCGAGCAGTACTTC
few TRBJ2-1 NA TRBV27 CASSLRQRSLDEQFF TGTGCCAGCAGTTTACGCCAGAGATCGCTTGATGAGCAGTTCTTC
NA TRBJ2-7 NA TRBV5-5 CASSLGTPEFSEQYF TGTGCCAGCAGCTTGGGGACCCCAGAGTTTTCCGAGCAGTACTTC
NA TRBJ1-1 TRBD1 TRBV27 CASSLSGQGTEAFF TGTGCCAGCAGTTTATCAGGACAGGGTACTGAAGCTTTCTTT
NA TRBJ2-1 NA TRBV5-8 CASSQDRAPYNEQFF TGCGCCAGCAGCCAAGACCGGGCCCCCTACAATGAGCAGTTCTTC
NA TRBJ2-6 NA TRBV27 CASSRTHGANVLTF TGTGCCAGTAGTCGGACCCATGGGGCCAACGTCCTGACTTTC
NA TRBJ1-2 NA TRBV6-1 CASSDGQHETNYGYTF TGTGCCAGCAGTGACGGTCAACACGAGACTAACTATGGCTACACCTTC
NA TRBJ2-7 TRBD1 TRBV9 CASSVEGTGDGLYEQYF TGTGCCAGCAGCGTAGAGGGGACAGGGGACGGACTCTACGAGCAGTACTTC
NA TRBJ2-7 NA TRBV10-3 CAISESDGYEQYF TGTGCCATCAGTGAAAGCGACGGCTACGAGCAGTACTTC
few TRBJ2-7 NA TRBV19 CASSSRPDSYEQYF TGTGCCAGTAGTTCGCGACCGGATAGCTACGAGCAGTACTTC
medium-sized TRBJ1-1 NA TRBV7-6 CASSLGDGEAFF TGTGCCAGCAGCTTGGGCGACGGTGAAGCTTTCTTT
NA TRBJ1-1 TRBD1 TRBV19 CASSSRTGKNTEAFF TGTGCCAGTAGTTCCAGGACAGGGAAGAACACTGAAGCTTTCTTT
NA TRBJ1-1 NA TRBV7-2 CASSRGSTEAFF TGTGCCAGCAGCCGAGGGAGCACTGAAGCTTTCTTT
NA TRBJ2-5 TRBD2 TRBV19 CACRREGQETQYF TGTGCCTGCCGAAGGGAGGGGCAAGAGACCCAGTACTTC
NA TRBJ1-5 NA TRBV7-8 CASSLVVMTDNQPQHF TGTGCCAGCAGCTTAGTAGTGATGACAGACAATCAGCCCCAGCATTTT
NA TRBJ2-2 NA TRBV6-5 CASSYGQGSTGELFF TGTGCCAGCAGTTACGGGCAGGGAAGCACCGGGGAGCTGTTTTTT
once TRBJ2-7 NA TRBV2 CASSELDYEQYF TGTGCCAGCAGTGAATTGGATTACGAGCAGTACTTC
NA TRBJ1-1 NA TRBV5-1 CASSDGRGGATEAFF TGCGCCAGCAGCGACGGTAGGGGAGGAGCCACTGAAGCTTTCTTT
few TRBJ2-3 TRBD2 TRBV9 CASSVDQGGYTDTQYF TGTGCCAGCAGCGTAGACCAGGGAGGGTACACAGATACGCAGTATTTT
NA TRBJ2-3 NA TRBV7-6 CASSSTDTQYF TGTGCCAGCAGCTCCACAGATACGCAGTATTTT
few TRBJ1-1 NA TRBV28 CASSVYGFTNTEAFF TGTGCCAGCAGCGTATACGGCTTCACGAACACTGAAGCTTTCTTT
NA TRBJ2-3 NA TRBV28 CASTLRGRGPSTDTQYF TGTGCCAGCACCCTTCGGGGTCGGGGGCCTAGCACAGATACGCAGTATTTT
NA TRBJ2-5 TRBD1 TRBV11-2 CASSTPGQGRGTQYF TGTGCCAGCAGCACCCCGGGACAGGGGAGGGGGACCCAGTACTTC
once TRBJ2-3 NA TRBV9 CASSSGSTDTQYF TGTGCCAGCAGCTCTGGGAGCACAGATACGCAGTATTTT
NA TRBJ1-5 NA TRBV28 CASSLSEYSNQPQHF TGTGCCAGCAGTCTCTCAGAGTATAGCAATCAGCCCCAGCATTTT
NA TRBJ1-2 TRBD1 TRBV28 CASEFQGANYGYTF TGTGCCAGTGAATTCCAGGGGGCCAACTATGGCTACACCTTC
NA TRBJ2-5 NA TRBV30 CAWGPGETQYF TGTGCCTGGGGTCCCGGAGAGACCCAGTACTTC
NA TRBJ2-3 NA TRBV7-2 CASSPASGFGGTDTQYF TGTGCCAGCAGCCCAGCTTCGGGATTCGGGGGCACAGATACGCAGTATTTT
NA TRBJ2-7 NA TRBV9 CASSVDHSSYEQYF TGTGCCAGCAGCGTAGATCACTCTTCCTACGAGCAGTACTTC
few TRBJ2-3 TRBD2 TRBV25-1 CASRNPGLADTQYF TGTGCCAGCAGGAACCCGGGACTAGCGGATACGCAGTATTTT
NA TRBJ2-7 NA TRBV6-6 CASSYTTASEQYF TGTGCCAGCAGTTACACGACAGCGAGCGAGCAGTACTTC
NA TRBJ1-5 NA TRBV30 CAWSEGLRQPQHF TGTGCCTGGAGTGAGGGGTTGCGCCAGCCCCAGCATTTT
NA TRBJ2-7 TRBD2 TRBV11-1 CASSQEVAGAYEQYF TGTGCCAGCAGCCAAGAAGTAGCGGGGGCCTACGAGCAGTACTTC
NA TRBJ1-5 NA TRBV28 CASSFGGSNQPQHF TGTGCCAGCAGTTTCGGGGGGAGCAATCAGCCCCAGCATTTT
NA TRBJ2-5 TRBD1 TRBV28 CASGQTGTGDLETQYF TGTGCCAGCGGGCAGACCGGGACAGGGGACCTAGAGACCCAGTACTTC
NA TRBJ2-1 TRBD2 TRBV7-9 CASSLREGSYNEQFF TGTGCCAGCAGCCTTAGGGAGGGCTCCTACAATGAGCAGTTCTTC